Presented here are 11 T cell receptor beta chains from one specimen sequenced in a study of shared clonotypes between healthy human individuals. TCRdb's copy holds only in-frame clones and misses some; the assay was immunoSEQ multiplex PCR. This repertoire shows nearly 500,000 clones, over 60% found once; its top ten account for over 10%. The sample taken for sequencing was PBMCs. All receptors come from a woman between 40 and 50 years old in good health. Some clones in this sample may be carry-over from other donors' samples.

Note on this clone: This could be a read error, since a much larger clone is one nucleotide away. This chain joins TRBV11-2 and TRBJ1-1; unclear D gene. This CDR3 region has 12 residues. Looked up from germline, CDR1 is SGHAT and CDR2 is FQNNGV. V gave up 2 bases and J gave up 2 bases, with 3 bases separating them. The DNA of the CDR3 is TGTGCCAGCAGCTTAACCAACACTGAAGCTTTCTTT. It translates to CASSLTNTEAFF.

For this clone: In the same sample, other DNA sequences code for this CDR3. The chain couples TRBV15 to TRBJ1-1; D might be TRBD1 (5 bases). V dropped 3 bases and J dropped 1 base, with 9 bases sitting between them. This CDR3 is 14 amino acids long. The germline V gene encodes CDR1 LNHNV and CDR2 YYDKDF (reference sequence). CDR3 DNA: TGTGCCACCAGCAGGGGACGGGGGAACACTGAAGCTTTCTTT. It codes for CATSRGRGNTEAFF.

This clone occurred a few times. The rearrangement uses TRBV4-1 and TRBJ2-3, with 15 bases aligning to TRBD2. The J segment lost 5 bases and the V segment lost 2 bases, leaving 20 bases of the junction unmatched. CDR1 is MGHRA and CDR2 is YSYEKL in the germline V gene. The CDR3 consists of 22 residues. The CDR3 here is CASSQLFSSRTSGRAGKDTQYF. In DNA, the CDR3 is TGCGCCAGCAGCCAACTTTTTTCGTCCAGGACTAGCGGGAGGGCGGGGAAAGATACGCAGTATTTT.

The rearrangement joins TRBV10-3 to TRBJ2-5; the D gene is possibly TRBD2 (5 bases). The DNA end lines up better with TRBJ2-7; the J call may be wrong. This CDR3 contains 13 residues. The germline CDR1 and CDR2 sequences are ENHRY and SYGVKD. CDR3 DNA sequence: TGTGCCATCAGTGAGGGACGGGGCTACGAGCAGTACTTC. Translation: CAISEGRGYEQYF.

This clone was seen a single time. A clone one base away is much larger, so this may be a read error. The chain joins TRBV19 to TRBJ1-2; a weak D match, TRBD1 (6 bases). V dropped 9 bases and J dropped 3 bases, with 20 bases sitting between them. The CDR3 sequence is 15 residues long. CDR1 is LNHDA and CDR2 is SQIVND in the germline V gene (reference sequence). The CDR3 loop is CASHPWGQRDYGYTF. In nucleotides, the CDR3 is TGTGCCAGCCACCCGTGGGGGCAGAGAGACTATGGCTACACCTTC. Full variable domain (remainder filled in from reference TRBV19 and TRBJ1-2): DGGITQSPKYLFRKEGQNVTLSCEQNLNHDAMYWYRQDPGQGLRLIYYSQIVNDFQKGDIAEGYSVSREKKESFPLTVTSAQKNPTAFYLCASHPWGQRDYGYTFGSGTRLTVV.

The genes are TRBV2 and TRBJ2-2; D is unclear. This CDR3 region has 15 residues. From germline, CDR1 is SNHLY and CDR2 FYNNEI. The V and J ends lost 4 bases and 7 bases respectively, with 16 bases between them. In DNA form, the CDR3 reads TGTGCCAGCAGTGGGGGTAGGGCATTAAGCGGGGAGCTGTTTTTT. This sequence encodes CASSGGRALSGELFF.

This clone was seen a single time. V usage is TRBV7-3 and J usage is TRBJ2-3; tentative D call: TRBD2 (6 bases). Looked up from germline, CDR1 is SGHTA and CDR2 is FQGTGA. The CDR3 spans 14 residues. The germline V and J ends were trimmed by 5 bases and 1 base, with 10 bases remaining between them. As DNA, the CDR3 is TGTGCCAGCAGCCCGGCGGGACGCACAGATACGCAGTATTTT. Its translation is CASSPAGRTDTQYF.

V is TRBV28 and J is TRBJ2-5; maybe TRBD2 (6 bases). CDR1 is MDHEN and CDR2 is SYDVKM in the germline V gene. Trimming cost V 3 bases and J 1 base, with 15 bases left between them. The CDR3 is 16 amino acids. The CDR3 region is CASSFAGQRLQETQYF. The CDR3 region has the DNA TGTGCCAGCAGTTTTGCGGGGCAGAGACTCCAAGAGACCCAGTACTTC.

CDR3 region: CASSEQGAFTEAFF. DNA for the CDR3: TGTGCCAGCAGTGAACAGGGGGCGTTCACTGAAGCTTTCTTT. This sequence joins TRBV6-1 and TRBJ1-1, with 8 bases identical to TRBD1. V gave up 2 bases and J gave up 4 bases; unmatched junction bases: 3. In germline, CDR1 is MNHNS, CDR2 SASEGT. The CDR3 consists of 14 residues.

The chain joins TRBV18 to TRBJ2-3; no clear D. The CDR3 consists of 14 residues. Germline loops: CDR1 KGHSH, CDR2 LQKENI. The V and J ends lost 1 base and 6 bases respectively, with 11 bases between them. Written as DNA, the CDR3 is TGTGCCAGCTCACCACAGGGTGTCGGCGATACGCAGTATTTT. It specifies CASSPQGVGDTQYF.

The V gene is TRBV29-1, the J gene TRBJ2-5, with D possibly matching TRBD1 (6 bases). The V gene lost 1 base and the J gene lost 4 bases, with 13 bases spanning the gap. Germline V gene data show CDR1 as SQVTM and CDR2 as ANQGSEA. The CDR3 sequence is 14 residues long. DNA for the CDR3: TGCAGCGTTGAAGGACAGGAATTAGCAGAGACCCAGTACTTC. Its protein is CSVEGQELAETQYF.